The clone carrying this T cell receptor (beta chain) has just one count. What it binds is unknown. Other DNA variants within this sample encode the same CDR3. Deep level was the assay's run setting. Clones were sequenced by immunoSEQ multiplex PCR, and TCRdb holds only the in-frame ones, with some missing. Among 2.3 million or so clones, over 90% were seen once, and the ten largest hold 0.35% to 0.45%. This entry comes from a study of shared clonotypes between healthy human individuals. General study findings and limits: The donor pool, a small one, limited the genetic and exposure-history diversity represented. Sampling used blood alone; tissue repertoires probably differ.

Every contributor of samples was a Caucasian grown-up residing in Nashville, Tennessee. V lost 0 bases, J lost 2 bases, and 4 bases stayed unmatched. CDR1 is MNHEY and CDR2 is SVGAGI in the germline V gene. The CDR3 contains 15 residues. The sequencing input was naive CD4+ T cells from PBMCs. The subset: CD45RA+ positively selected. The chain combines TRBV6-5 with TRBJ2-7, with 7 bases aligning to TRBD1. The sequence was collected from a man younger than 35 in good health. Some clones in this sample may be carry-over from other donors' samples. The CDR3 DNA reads TGTGCCAGCAGTTACTCCGCAGGGGGAACCTACGAGCAGTACTTC. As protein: CASSYSAGGTYEQYF.